These 19 T cell receptor beta chains originate from one sample sequenced in a study of blood T cell repertoires in COVID-19. Data came from immunoSEQ multiplex PCR; TCRdb stores just in-frame clones and leaves some out. The sample carries around 190,000 clones, 70% to 90% recorded once. The sequenced material came from peripheral blood. The source of these receptors is a young man who had recovered from COVID-19.

The gene calls are TRBV7-9 and TRBJ1-4; D unclear. Trimming removed 6 bases from V and 6 bases from J, with 8 bases in between. CDR1 is SEHNR and CDR2 is FQNEAQ in the germline V gene (reference sequence). The CDR3 spans 12 residues. The CDR3 is CASSRTDEKLFF. The CDR3, as DNA: TGTGCCAGCAGTCGGACTGATGAAAAACTGTTTTTT.

The rearrangement uses TRBV18 and TRBJ1-2, with D hard to call. CDR1 and CDR2 (germline): KGHSH, LQKENI. The germline V and J ends were trimmed by 3 bases and 8 bases, with 19 bases remaining between them. The CDR3 totals 15 residues. The chain's CDR3 is CASSPSDPGTYGYTF. CDR3 bases: TGTGCCAGCTCACCTTCGGATCCAGGTACTTACGGCTACACCTTC.

The rearrangement links TRBV5-6 to TRBJ1-6; D not resolved. V was pared by 1 base and J by 9 bases, with 14 bases between. The germline V gene encodes CDR1 SGHDT and CDR2 YYEEEE. CDR3 size: 15 residues. The CDR3 spells CASSLRWGVGSPLHF. CDR3 DNA sequence: TGTGCCAGCAGCTTGAGGTGGGGAGTGGGTTCACCCCTCCACTTT.

The chain couples TRBV10-3 to TRBJ1-4; TRBD1 might be the D (6 bases). The V and J ends lost 10 bases and 0 bases respectively, with 15 bases between them. The CDR3 covers 15 residues. Germline-derived CDR1 and CDR2 are ENHRY and SYGVKD. CDR3 residues: CATSGAQATNEKLFF. In DNA form, the CDR3 reads TGTGCCACTTCAGGGGCCCAGGCAACTAATGAAAAACTGTTTTTT.

This clone was seen a few times. The J gene is TRBJ2-7, the V gene TRBV5-1; TRBD1 matches 7 bases. The ends lost 5 bases at V and 7 bases at J; junction bases unmatched: 18. This CDR3 region has 16 residues. Germline loops: CDR1 SGHRS, CDR2 YFSETQ. CDR3 amino acids: CASRTGQNPSQGEQYF. In DNA form, the CDR3 reads TGCGCCAGCAGGACGGGACAGAACCCCTCCCAGGGGGAGCAGTACTTC.

This sequence joins TRBV7-6 and TRBJ2-7, with D perhaps matching TRBD1 (5 bases). This CDR3 is 16 amino acids long. Trimming removed 2 bases at V and 6 bases at J, with 20 bases between. Per germline, CDR1 SGHVS and CDR2 FNYEAQ. This CDR3 reads CASSLPLGRENTEQYF. CDR3 nucleotides: TGTGCCAGCAGCTTACCCCTCGGCAGGGAAAATACCGAGCAGTACTTC.

The chain recombines TRBV18 with TRBJ2-1; a possible D gene is TRBD1 (5 bases). The V end lost 7 bases, the J end lost 1 base, and 17 bases lay between the germline ends. The CDR3 consists of 16 residues. CDR1 is KGHSH, CDR2 LQKENI, per germline. This chain's CDR3 is CASLSLMGPSYNEQFF. For the CDR3, the DNA is TGTGCCAGCTTATCCCTAATGGGGCCGTCCTACAATGAGCAGTTCTTC.

This chain uses TRBV24-1 with TRBJ2-2; the match to TRBD1 covers 7 bases. This CDR3 region has 14 residues. The V segment lost 7 bases and the J segment 6 bases; nucleotides outside the gene matches: 7. CDR1 and CDR2 (germline): KGHDR, SFDVKD. The CDR3 sequence: CATRPGGSAGELFF. As DNA, the CDR3 is TGTGCCACCAGACCAGGGGGTTCAGCCGGGGAGCTGTTTTTT.

The CDR3 DNA is TGTGCCAGTAGTATCCTTCTCGCAGAAGTGACTACTGAAGCTTTCTTT. Its protein is CASSILLAEVTTEAFF. The chain carries TRBV19 and TRBJ1-1; D uncertain. The CDR3 has 16 amino acids. Germline V gene sequence: CDR1 LNHDA, CDR2 SQIVND (reference sequence). Trimming removed 3 bases from V and 5 bases from J, with 19 bases in between.

CDR3 sequence reads: CAISTTGGSTDTQYF. The CDR3 DNA follows: TGTGCCATCAGCACCACAGGGGGTAGCACAGATACGCAGTATTTT. The V and J genes are TRBV10-3 and TRBJ2-3, with 8 bases aligning to TRBD1. J gave up 0 bases and V 6 bases, and 5 bases lay outside the gene matches. The CDR3 consists of 15 residues. Germline V gene sequence: CDR1 ENHRY, CDR2 SYGVKD.

This clone has more than one count but fewer than ten. The chain employs TRBV6-2 or TRBV6-3 and TRBJ1-5; the match to TRBD1 covers 8 bases. The CDR3 contains 18 residues. The V segment lost 0 bases and the J segment 7 bases; nucleotides outside the gene matches: 14. Germline V gene lookup returns CDR1 MNHEY and CDR2 SVGEGT. This CDR3 reads CASSYSRVVTGVHQPQHF. CDR3 in DNA: TGTGCCAGCAGTTACTCGCGGGTCGTGACAGGGGTCCACCAGCCCCAGCATTTT.

The V gene is TRBV6-2 or TRBV6-3, the J gene TRBJ2-7; 8 nucleotides align to TRBD1. Trimming cost V 6 bases and J 2 bases; bases outside gene matches: 6. CDR1 and CDR2 from the germline V gene are MNHEY and SVGEGT. This CDR3 has 14 amino acids. The CDR3 is CASSSGTGPYEQYF. For the CDR3, the DNA is TGTGCCAGCAGCTCCGGGACAGGTCCCTACGAGCAGTACTTC.

The rearrangement links TRBV2 to TRBJ2-7; 8 nucleotides line up with TRBD2. CDR3 length: 14 amino acids. CDR1 and CDR2 from the germline V gene are SNHLY and FYNNEI. Germline trimming cut 2 bases from V and 1 base from J; bases unmatched to any gene: 1. The CDR3: CASSETGGSYEQYF. Written as DNA, the CDR3 is TGTGCCAGCAGTGAAACGGGGGGGTCCTACGAGCAGTACTTC.

The chain combines TRBV7-2 with TRBJ1-5, with 10 nucleotides matching TRBD1. Unmatched junction bases numbered 12, after V lost 3 bases and J lost 4 bases. This CDR3 comprises 18 residues. From germline, CDR1 is SGHTA and CDR2 FQGNSA. As DNA, the CDR3 is TGTGCCAGCAGCTTGGGAGGACAGGGGGGAGGTATGAATCAGCCCCAGCATTTT. Translation gives CASSLGGQGGGMNQPQHF.

The gene calls are TRBV12-3 or TRBV12-4 and TRBJ2-7, with D perhaps TRBD1 (6 bases). Trimming removed 6 bases at V and 2 bases at J, with 11 bases between. The CDR3 has 13 amino acids. Here the CDR3 reads CASRPQGTYEQYF. Here the CDR3 DNA reads TGTGCCAGCAGACCACAGGGTACCTACGAGCAGTACTTC.

This clone was counted only a few times. The chain uses TRBV9 and TRBJ1-2, with D possibly being TRBD1 (6 bases). The V gene's germline CDR1 is SGDLS and CDR2 YYNGEE. Trimming cost V 0 bases and J 2 bases, with 11 bases left between them. The CDR3 extends over 15 amino acids. CDR3 sequence: CASSVEGTSNYGYTF. The CDR3 coding sequence is TGTGCCAGCAGCGTAGAGGGGACATCGAACTATGGCTACACCTTC.

This clone was counted once. V gene TRBV19 combines with J gene TRBJ2-1; D is possibly TRBD2 (6 bases). V lost 1 base and J 8 bases, leaving 6 bases between the germline ends. This CDR3 has 12 amino acids. Germline V gene lookup returns CDR1 LNHDA and CDR2 SQIVND (reference sequence). The CDR3 bases are TGTGCCAGTAGTATAGGGGGGGATGAGCAGTTCTTC. This gives the protein CASSIGGDEQFF.

This clone was picked up one time. The chain has TRBV6-2 or TRBV6-3 and TRBJ1-1; no reliable D call. Trimming took 2 bases from V and 1 from J, leaving 11 bases between them. The CDR3 consists of 15 residues. The germline V gene encodes CDR1 MNHEY and CDR2 SVGEGT. The CDR3 sequence is CASSYPHAGNTEAFF. In DNA, the CDR3 is TGTGCCAGCAGTTACCCCCACGCGGGGAACACTGAAGCTTTCTTT.

This clone has just one count. The chain links TRBV15 to TRBJ2-5; no definite D call. The CDR3 has 14 residues. Germline-derived CDR1 and CDR2 are LNHNV and YYDKDF (reference sequence). The V gene lost 3 bases and the J gene lost 2 bases, with 10 bases spanning the gap. CDR3 in amino acids: CATSRENGQETQYF. The CDR3 DNA is TGTGCCACCAGCAGGGAGAACGGGCAAGAGACCCAGTACTTC.